This T cell receptor (beta chain) derives from a study of spatial heterogeneity in lung cancer. Study as a whole: The study consistently detected more beta-chain than alpha-chain sequences. Raw sequencing reads included, on average, more than 9.5 appearances of each unique TCR and UMI combination.

V was clipped by 6 bases and J by 3 bases; unmatched bases: 4. Germline V gene sequence: CDR1 LGHNT, CDR2 FRNRAP. CDR3 length equals 13 residues. Every cDNA TCR molecule received its own unique molecular identifier. TCRdb re-called the 5' RACE reads through MiXCR, storing one row per CDR3 protein. The sample has some 40,000 distinct CDR3 sequences, approximately 3.1% seen once. The time point: sample taken at primary tumor resection. Unsorted whole RNA of tumor, nontumor lung or frozen PBMC was sequenced. The input for sequencing was normal lung tissue next to the tumor, taken at surgery. This sequence was found in a male donor with early-stage non-small cell lung cancer. The chain carries TRBV12-5 and TRBJ2-5; 7 bases fit TRBD2. CDR3 loop: CASGAGREETQYF. The CDR3 DNA sequence: TGTGCTAGTGGAGCGGGGAGAGAAGAGACCCAGTACTTC.